This T cell receptor (beta chain) was captured in a study of response to subunit inactivated influenza vaccine (dated by TCRdb to 2016 to 2019). About the full investigation: To follow how T cells responded to a trivalent subunit inactivated influenza vaccine, the researchers relied on deep quantitative profiling of the T cell receptor repertoire.

Overall results and qualifications from the work: According to the authors, only a limited number of new T cells may be recruited by each seasonal influenza vaccination.

About this clonotype itself: Its antigen remains undetermined. Base qualities were left out, and no much larger clone turns up one base away.

The library was built by means of RT-PCR. Reads for this sample came from an Illumina HiSeq 2500. In-frame beta chains were kept once TCRdb had trimmed the public reads at Q25 with fastp and called clones with MiXCR. A single entry per CDR3 protein holds the most common genes and DNA from its merged rows. The sample records 600,000 to 850,000 distinct CDR3 sequences, 11% to 15% of which are singletons. The ten largest clones capture approximately 7.6% of the sample. The germline V gene specifies SGHRS as CDR1 and YFSETQ as CDR2. From the cysteine up to the phenylalanine, the CDR3 has a length of 14 residues. Left in the record is the CDR3 DNA by itself, 42 bases read in frame from the first base. V and J are truncated by 0 bases and 5 bases respectively, leaving an intervening sequence of 10 bases.

This receptor was taken from a man aged 50 to 60 who received an inactivated influenza vaccine. Donor details come from another sample of the same person, matched by shared clones. The chain was built from TRBV5-1 and TRBJ2-3; the D gene remains uncertain. Sample: PBMCs from blood, taken 14 to 15 days before vaccination. The bases are TGCGCCAGCAGCTTGGTAGGAAGTAGAGATACGCAGTATTTT. Translated, this gives CASSLVGSRDTQYF.